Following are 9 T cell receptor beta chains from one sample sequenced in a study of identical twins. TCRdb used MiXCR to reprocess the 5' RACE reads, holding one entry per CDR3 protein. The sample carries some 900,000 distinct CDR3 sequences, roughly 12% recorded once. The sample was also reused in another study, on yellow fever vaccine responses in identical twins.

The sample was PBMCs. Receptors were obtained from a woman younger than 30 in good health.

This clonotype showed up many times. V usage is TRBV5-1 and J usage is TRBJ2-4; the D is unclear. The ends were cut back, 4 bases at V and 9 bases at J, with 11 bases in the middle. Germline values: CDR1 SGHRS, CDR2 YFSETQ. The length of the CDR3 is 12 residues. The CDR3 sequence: CASSQDDRIQYF. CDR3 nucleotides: TGCGCCAGCAGCCAGGACGACCGCATTCAGTACTTC.

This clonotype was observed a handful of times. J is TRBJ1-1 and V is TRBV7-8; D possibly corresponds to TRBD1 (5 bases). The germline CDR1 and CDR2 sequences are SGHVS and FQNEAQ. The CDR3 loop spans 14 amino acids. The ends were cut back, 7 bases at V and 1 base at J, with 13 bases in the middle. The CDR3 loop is CASTWGGRNTEAFF. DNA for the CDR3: TGTGCCAGCACCTGGGGGGGAAGGAACACTGAAGCTTTCTTT.

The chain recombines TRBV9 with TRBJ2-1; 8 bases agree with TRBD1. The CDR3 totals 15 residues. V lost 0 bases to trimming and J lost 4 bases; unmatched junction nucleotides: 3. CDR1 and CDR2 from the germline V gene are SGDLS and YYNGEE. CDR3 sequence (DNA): TGTGCCAGCAGCGTAGCTGGGACAGGTTACAATGAGCAGTTCTTC. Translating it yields CASSVAGTGYNEQFF.

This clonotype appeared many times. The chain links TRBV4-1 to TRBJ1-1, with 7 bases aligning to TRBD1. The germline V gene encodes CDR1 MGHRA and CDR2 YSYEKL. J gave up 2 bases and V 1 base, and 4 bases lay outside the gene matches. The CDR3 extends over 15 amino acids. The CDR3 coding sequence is TGCGCCAGCAGCCAAGGACAGGGCTATAACACTGAAGCTTTCTTT. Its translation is CASSQGQGYNTEAFF.

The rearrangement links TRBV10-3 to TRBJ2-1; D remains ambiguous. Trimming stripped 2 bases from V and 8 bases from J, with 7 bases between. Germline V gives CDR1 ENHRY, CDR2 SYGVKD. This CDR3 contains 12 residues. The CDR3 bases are TGTGCCATCAGTGAGGGTCCGGATGAGCAGTTCTTC. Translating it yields CAISEGPDEQFF.

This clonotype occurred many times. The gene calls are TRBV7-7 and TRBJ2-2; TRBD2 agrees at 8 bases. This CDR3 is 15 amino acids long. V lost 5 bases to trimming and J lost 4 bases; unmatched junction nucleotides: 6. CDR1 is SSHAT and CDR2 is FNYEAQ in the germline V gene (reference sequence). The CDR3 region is CASSPSGRFTGELFF. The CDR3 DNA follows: TGTGCCAGCAGCCCAAGCGGGAGATTCACCGGGGAGCTGTTTTTT.

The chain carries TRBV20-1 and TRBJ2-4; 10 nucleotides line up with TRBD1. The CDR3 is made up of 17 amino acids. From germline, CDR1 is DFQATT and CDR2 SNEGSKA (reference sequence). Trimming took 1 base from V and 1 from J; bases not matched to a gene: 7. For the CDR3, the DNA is TGCAGTGCTAGAGCTCGACAGGGGGCGGTTGCCAAAAACATTCAGTACTTC. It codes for CSARARQGAVAKNIQYF.

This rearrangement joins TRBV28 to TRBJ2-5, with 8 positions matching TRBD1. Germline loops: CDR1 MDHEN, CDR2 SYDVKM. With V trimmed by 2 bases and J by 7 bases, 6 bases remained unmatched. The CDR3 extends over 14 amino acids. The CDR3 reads CASSLPPGGATQYF. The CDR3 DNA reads TGTGCCAGCAGTTTACCTCCAGGGGGCGCGACCCAGTACTTC.

The CDR3 sequence: CASSYERIAGGSGETQYF. CDR3 nucleotides: TGTGCCAGCAGTTACGAGAGGATAGCGGGGGGAAGCGGAGAGACCCAGTACTTC. The chain recombines TRBV6-5 with TRBJ2-5; TRBD2 agrees at 10 bases. The CDR3 has 18 residues. V lost 2 bases to trimming and J lost 4 bases; unmatched junction nucleotides: 13. Per germline, CDR1 MNHEY and CDR2 SVGAGI.